This entry describes one TCR beta chain. Each donor supplied about 2.4 ml of blood. This sample was taken from a study of monozygotic twins with inflammatory bowel disease. For each CDR3 protein, TCRdb gives one entry from its re-call of the 5' RACE reads, without DNA. This table lists 300,000 to 350,000 distinct CDR3 sequences. The CDR3 covers 18 residues. This sequence joins TRBV21-1 and TRBJ2-7; TCRdb proposes TRBD1, but this gene call is untestable without DNA. TRBV21-1 is a pseudogene segment. This receptor was obtained from a human donor with ulcerative colitis or Crohn's disease, or a healthy co-twin of an affected twin (not recorded which). The sample taken for sequencing was blood. The CDR3 loop is CASSKEPETGRPFYEQYF.